The 23 T cell receptor beta chains below come from one sample, sequenced in a study of T cell responses to AZD1222 COVID-19 vaccine. Generated by immunoSEQ multiplex PCR, the TCRdb table keeps only in-frame clones and is missing some. The table lists 150,000 to 200,000 clones, about 91% of them singletons. The sample here was peripheral blood, taken 28 days after the second AZD1222 dose. The receptors shown here come from an adult who received the AZD1222 COVID-19 vaccine.

The CDR3 coding sequence is TGTGCCACTCAGGGTTGGCTAGGGTACGAGCAGTACTTC. Amino acids: CATQGWLGYEQYF. The V and J genes are TRBV2 and TRBJ2-7; D is perhaps TRBD1 (5 bases). The CDR3 consists of 13 residues. Germline V lookup: CDR1 SNHLY, CDR2 FYNNEI. Trimming removed 10 bases from V and 4 bases from J, with 17 bases in between. The whole variable domain, remainder taken from reference TRBV2 and TRBJ2-7, is EPEVTQTPSHQVTQMGQEVILRCVPISNHLYFYWYRQILGQKVEFLVSFYNNEISEKSEIFDDQFSVERPDGSNFTLKIRSTKLEDSAMYFCATQGWLGYEQYFGPGTRLTVT.

The chain couples TRBV5-1 to TRBJ1-5; no clear D. The CDR3 spans 14 residues. V shed 3 bases and J shed 2 bases, with 9 bases lying between them. Germline values: CDR1 SGHRS, CDR2 YFSETQ. CDR3: CASSSGLGNQPQHF. The CDR3 DNA sequence: TGCGCCAGCAGCTCCGGTTTGGGCAATCAGCCCCAGCATTTT. The full variable domain, rest sourced from reference TRBV5-1 and TRBJ1-5, is KAGVTQTPRYLIKTRGQQVTLSCSPISGHRSVSWYQQTPGQGLQFLFEYFSETQRNKGNFPGRFSGRQFSNSRSEMNVSTLELGDSALYLCASSSGLGNQPQHFGDGTRLSIL.

The chain combines TRBV7-8 with TRBJ1-6; D not certain. The CDR3 covers 19 residues. V lost 0 bases, J lost 5 bases, and 20 bases lay in between. Germline assignment: CDR1 SGHVS and CDR2 FQNEAQ. The CDR3 bases are TGTGCCAGCAGCTTAGCGCTTGCACGGGTCCCGGGTAATAATTCACCCCTCCACTTT. It yields the protein CASSLALARVPGNNSPLHF.

The J gene is TRBJ2-1, the V gene TRBV7-8; no reliable D call. The length of the CDR3 is 16 residues. Germline assignment: CDR1 SGHVS and CDR2 FQNEAQ. V lost 5 bases and J 2 bases, leaving 16 bases between the germline ends. The CDR3: CASSPFDGPAYNEQFF. DNA of the CDR3: TGTGCCAGCAGCCCCTTTGACGGGCCCGCCTACAATGAGCAGTTCTTC.

This clone was observed a few times. The chain links TRBV6-5 to TRBJ1-2, with TRBD1 as a possible D gene (6 bases). Trimming stripped 11 bases from V and 7 bases from J, with 14 bases between. In germline, CDR1 is MNHEY, CDR2 SVGAGI. This CDR3 is 11 amino acids long. Here the CDR3 DNA reads TGTGCCGCCAGGGGAACGAGTGGCTACACCTTC. Protein: CAARGTSGYTF.

This chain uses TRBV19 with TRBJ2-1; D is unclear. The CDR3 has 12 residues. The germline CDR1 and CDR2 sequences are LNHDA and SQIVND (reference sequence). Trimming shortened V by 8 bases and J by 10 bases, and 15 bases separated the two germline ends. The CDR3 nucleotides are TGTGCCAGTGGCTCCAGCTCAATAGAGCAGTTCTTC. Its protein product is CASGSSSIEQFF.

CDR3 residues: CASSLSGPYNEQFF. The CDR3, as DNA: TGTGCCAGCAGTTTATCCGGGCCATACAATGAGCAGTTCTTC. The chain recombines TRBV27 with TRBJ2-1, with no clear D. The V gene lost 0 bases and the J gene lost 4 bases, with 7 bases spanning the gap. The CDR3 contains 14 residues. Germline CDR1 reads MNHEY; CDR2 reads SMNVEV (reference sequence).

CDR3 coding DNA: TGCGCCAGCAGTGAATCGGTGGGCCCGGGTGGGCAGTACTTC. Translated, it gives CASSESVGPGGQYF. The chain recombines TRBV10-1 with TRBJ2-7, with unresolved D. Trimming removed 3 bases from V and 9 bases from J, with 18 bases in between. The CDR3 extends over 14 amino acids. Looked up from germline, CDR1 is WNHNN and CDR2 is SYGVQD (reference sequence).

V gene TRBV10-3 combines with J gene TRBJ1-1; D remains ambiguous. There are 16 residues in the CDR3. Looked up from germline, CDR1 is ENHRY and CDR2 is SYGVKD. The germline V and J ends were trimmed by 0 bases and 0 bases, with 11 bases remaining between them. CDR3 sequence reads: CAISESKPTLNTEAFF. The CDR3 DNA is TGTGCCATCAGTGAGTCGAAGCCAACTCTGAACACTGAAGCTTTCTTT.

The CDR3 DNA follows: TGTGCCAGCAGTACTAACCGGGGACCTAATTCACCCCTCCACTTT. It yields the protein CASSTNRGPNSPLHF. The chain carries TRBV27 and TRBJ1-6; D perhaps matches TRBD1 (5 bases). Per the germline V gene, CDR1 is MNHEY and CDR2 is SMNVEV (reference sequence). The V gene lost 5 bases and the J gene lost 6 bases, with 14 bases spanning the gap. The CDR3 sequence is 15 residues long.

The J gene is TRBJ1-2, the V gene TRBV10-3; 7 bases align to TRBD1. From germline, CDR1 is ENHRY and CDR2 SYGVKD. The CDR3 loop spans 14 amino acids. After removal of 7 bases from V and 0 bases from J, the junction contained 5 bases not matched to a gene. The CDR3, as DNA: TGTGCCATCAACGCAGGGGGTTCTAACTATGGCTACACCTTC. It yields the protein CAINAGGSNYGYTF.

The chain uses TRBV5-1 and TRBJ1-1; a possible D gene is TRBD1 (5 bases). Trimming took off 0 bases at V and 4 bases at J, with 16 bases between the two ends. From germline, CDR1 is SGHRS and CDR2 YFSETQ. This CDR3 is built from 16 residues. The CDR3 sequence: CASSLVGTPAGTEAFF. CDR3 nucleotides: TGCGCCAGCAGCTTGGTAGGGACCCCGGCCGGCACTGAAGCTTTCTTT.

The rearrangement uses TRBV9 and TRBJ2-3, with 9 bases matching TRBD2. Germline CDR1 reads SGDLS; CDR2 reads YYNGEE. CDR3 length equals 16 residues. Trimming removed 0 bases from V and 3 bases from J; junction bases left unmatched: 5. CDR3 in amino acids: CASSVGAGGRTDTQYF. CDR3 nucleotides: TGTGCCAGCAGCGTAGGAGCGGGGGGCAGAACAGATACGCAGTATTTT.

The chain joins TRBV30 to TRBJ1-4; 9 nucleotides line up with TRBD1. Germline V CDR1 and CDR2: GTSNPN, SVGIG (reference sequence). This CDR3 is built from 13 residues. The ends lost 7 bases at V and 5 bases at J; junction bases unmatched: 5. DNA for the CDR3: TGTGCCTTGGCGGGACAGGGAAATGAAAAACTGTTTTTT. It codes for CALAGQGNEKLFF.

This chain connects TRBV11-1 to TRBJ2-4, with 9 nucleotides matching TRBD1. V trimming: 3 bases; J trimming: 6 bases; junction bases outside the gene matches: 6. The CDR3 length is 15 residues. CDR1 is SGHAT and CDR2 is FQDESV in the germline V gene (reference sequence). The CDR3, as DNA: TGTGCCAGCAGCTTCGGGACAGGGATTGGAAACATTCAGTACTTC. Translation: CASSFGTGIGNIQYF.

This clone was seen just once. Written as DNA, the CDR3 is TGTGCCAGCTCACCAGGGACAGCATTTAATGAAAAACTGTTTTTT. It codes for CASSPGTAFNEKLFF. The chain employs TRBV18 and TRBJ1-4; TRBD1 matches 7 bases. V was pared by 2 bases and J by 4 bases, with 4 bases of the junction left unmatched. Germline V gives CDR1 KGHSH, CDR2 LQKENI. The CDR3 sequence is 15 residues long. The full variable domain, in which reference TRBV18 and TRBJ1-4 provide the parts outside the CDR3, is NAGVMQNPRHLVRRRGQEARLRCSPMKGHSHVYWYRQLPEEGLKFMVYLQKENIIDESGMPKERFSAEFPKEGPSILRIQQVVRGDSAAYFCASSPGTAFNEKLFFGSGTQLSVL.

V is TRBV5-5 and J is TRBJ1-2; a weak D match, TRBD1 (6 bases). The CDR3 runs 15 residues. CDR1 and CDR2 from the germline V gene are SGHKS and YYEKEE (reference sequence). V lost 4 bases, J lost 3 bases, and 16 bases lay in between. In DNA form, the CDR3 reads TGTGCCAGCAGCCTTTACCGGGACACTTACTATGGCTACACCTTC. Protein sequence: CASSLYRDTYYGYTF. Together with reference TRBV5-5 and TRBJ1-2, the CDR3 gives the full variable domain: DAGVTQSPTHLIKTRGQQVTLRCSPISGHKSVSWYQQVLGQGPQFIFQYYEKEERGRGNFPDRFSARQFPNYSSELNVNALLLGDSALYLCASSLYRDTYYGYTFGSGTRLTVV.

The genes are TRBV5-1 and TRBJ1-1; 7 nucleotides agree with TRBD1. This CDR3 is 15 amino acids long. Germline CDR1 SGHRS, CDR2 YFSETQ. J gave up 1 base and V 4 bases, and 7 bases lay outside the gene matches. The CDR3 DNA reads as TGCGCCAGCAGCCAAGGTTGGGACAGGAACACTGAAGCTTTCTTT. This sequence encodes CASSQGWDRNTEAFF. Complete variable domain (other parts from reference TRBV5-1 and TRBJ1-1): KAGVTQTPRYLIKTRGQQVTLSCSPISGHRSVSWYQQTPGQGLQFLFEYFSETQRNKGNFPGRFSGRQFSNSRSEMNVSTLELGDSALYLCASSQGWDRNTEAFFGQGTRLTVV.

The gene calls are TRBV6-5 and TRBJ2-1, with 8 bases identical to TRBD2. Trimming cost V 2 bases and J 9 bases; bases outside gene matches: 3. The V gene's germline CDR1 is MNHEY and CDR2 SVGAGI. The CDR3 is 13 residues long. CDR3 region: CASSYVAGGEQFF. The CDR3 DNA reads as TGTGCCAGCAGTTACGTCGCGGGGGGTGAGCAGTTCTTC.

The table lists this clone with a count of one. The chain joins TRBV10-3 to TRBJ2-7; 9 bases align to TRBD1. This CDR3 has 14 amino acids. J was trimmed by 2 bases and V by 5 bases; bases with no gene match: 4. CDR1 and CDR2 from the germline V gene are ENHRY and SYGVKD. CDR3 in amino acids: CAISPGTGTYEQYF. CDR3 bases: TGTGCCATCAGTCCCGGGACAGGGACCTACGAGCAGTACTTC.

The chain combines TRBV7-6 with TRBJ1-1, with TRBD1 as a possible D gene (6 bases). The germline CDR1 and CDR2 sequences are SGHVS and FNYEAQ. The CDR3 consists of 15 residues. Trimming left V 4 bases short and J 0 bases short, with 12 bases between. CDR3 region: CASSWTGTLNTEAFF. The CDR3 bases are TGTGCCAGCAGCTGGACCGGGACATTGAACACTGAAGCTTTCTTT.

This sequence joins TRBV19 and TRBJ2-1, with TRBD1 matching 9 bases. Trimming removed 9 bases from V and 5 bases from J; junction bases left unmatched: 8. This CDR3 has 14 residues. In germline, CDR1 is LNHDA, CDR2 SQIVND (reference sequence). For the CDR3, the DNA is TGTGCCAGCAAGCGGGACAGGGCAAACAATGAGCAGTTCTTC. Translation: CASKRDRANNEQFF.

The chain carries TRBV5-1 and TRBJ1-4; no definite D call. The germline CDR1 and CDR2 sequences are SGHRS and YFSETQ. The CDR3 contains 14 residues. V shed 1 base and J shed 5 bases, with 9 bases lying between them. CDR3 sequence (DNA): TGCGCCAGCAGCTTGCTCAGCCTGAATGAAAAACTGTTTTTT. Its translation: CASSLLSLNEKLFF. The variable domain in full, with the rest retrieved from reference TRBV5-1 and TRBJ1-4, is KAGVTQTPRYLIKTRGQQVTLSCSPISGHRSVSWYQQTPGQGLQFLFEYFSETQRNKGNFPGRFSGRQFSNSRSEMNVSTLELGDSALYLCASSLLSLNEKLFFGSGTQLSVL.